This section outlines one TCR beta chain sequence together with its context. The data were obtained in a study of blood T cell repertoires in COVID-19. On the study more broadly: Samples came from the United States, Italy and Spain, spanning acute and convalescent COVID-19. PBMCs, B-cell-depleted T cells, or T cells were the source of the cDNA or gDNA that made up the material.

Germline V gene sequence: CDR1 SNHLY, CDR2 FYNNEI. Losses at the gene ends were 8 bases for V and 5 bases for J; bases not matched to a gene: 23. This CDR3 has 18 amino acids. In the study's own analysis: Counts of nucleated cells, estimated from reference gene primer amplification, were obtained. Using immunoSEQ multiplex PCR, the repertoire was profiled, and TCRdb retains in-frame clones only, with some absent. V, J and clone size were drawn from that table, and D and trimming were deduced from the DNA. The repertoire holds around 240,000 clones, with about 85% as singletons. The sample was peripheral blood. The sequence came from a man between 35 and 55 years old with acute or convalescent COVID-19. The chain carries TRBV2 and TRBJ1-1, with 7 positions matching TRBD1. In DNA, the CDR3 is TGTGCCAGCTCCACCAACACCGGGACAGTTAATATTGGTACTGAAGCTTTCTTT. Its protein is CASSTNTGTVNIGTEAFF. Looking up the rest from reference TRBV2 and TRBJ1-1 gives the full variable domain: EPEVTQTPSHQVTQMGQEVILRCVPISNHLYFYWYRQILGQKVEFLVSFYNNEISEKSEIFDDQFSVERPDGSNFTLKIRSTKLEDSAMYFCASSTNTGTVNIGTEAFFGQGTRLTVV.